Sequencing of this TCR beta chain was carried out in a study of regulatory T cells in long-lasting Graves disease. The table lists this clonotype with many counts. Building of the TCR beta libraries involved iRepertoire HTBI primers and Arm-PCR of CDR3 regions. TCRdb used MiXCR to reprocess the multiplex PCR reads, holding one entry per CDR3 protein. The repertoire holds around 460,000 distinct CDR3 sequences, with about 22% as singletons. Time point: persistent/refractory GD, antithyroid drugs over 5 years with positive TRAb. RNA extracted from PBMCs served as the sequencing template. V lost 2 bases to trimming and J lost 2 bases, with 4 bases between them. The CDR3 consists of 11 residues. Germline lookup yields CDR1 GTSNPN and CDR2 SVGIG (reference sequence).

The chain has TRBV30 and TRBJ2-7, with no clear D. This receptor was identified in a female donor with Graves disease. The source material was peripheral blood mononuclear cells (PBMCs), sampled when the disease was refractory, from a patient treated with antithyroid drugs. This chain's CDR3 is CAWSYTYEQYF. The CDR3 coding sequence is TGTGCCTGGAGTTACACCTACGAGCAGTACTTC.